This T cell receptor (beta chain) was documented in a study of tumor and adjacent non-tumor tissue in lung cancer. Germline CDR1 SGHAT, CDR2 FQNNGV. CDR3 length: 14 amino acids. TCRbeta libraries were built with three rounds of nested PCR, modified from ARM-PCR. TCRdb reanalysed the multiplex PCR reads using MiXCR and keeps one entry per CDR3 protein. The profile covers 55,000 to 65,000 distinct CDR3 sequences, with around two thirds appearing a single time and roughly 35% taken by the ten largest. This sample's RNA came from whole unsorted tissue. More than 3 cm separated this lung sample from the edge of the tumor. Donors were chemotherapy-naive, newly diagnosed lung cancer surgical patients in China, August–late 2014. Concerning this clonotype itself: The junction departs from the called germline gene at one end, perhaps through a read error.

The V gene is TRBV11-2, the J gene TRBJ2-7; weak D call: TRBD1 (5 bases). Material for sequencing was distant non-tumor lung tissue. The sequence derives from a man aged 65 to 79 with non-small cell lung cancer. CDR3 sequence: CATSLGDRKYEQYF. Written as DNA, the CDR3 is TGTGCCACCAGCTTAGGAGACAGAAAATACGAACAGTACTTC. Using reference TRBV11-2 and TRBJ2-7 for the parts outside the CDR3, the full variable domain is EAGVAQSPRYKIIEKRQSVAFWCNPISGHATLYWYQQILGQGPKLLIQFQNNGVVDDSQLPKDRFSAERLKGVDSTLKIQPAKLEDSAVYLCATSLGDRKYEQYFGPGTRLTVT.